A selection of T cell receptor beta chains follows, all from one sample in a study of CD8+ T cells in alopecia areata. Clones were read by immunoSEQ multiplex PCR, and TCRdb kept only the in-frame ones, dropping some. The sample contains about 110,000 clones, around 84% of which appear only once. The starting material was CD8+ T cells sorted from blood, obtained at week 24, from a patient treated with tofacitinib. Receptors originate from a human donor with alopecia areata. Each CDR3 is given with its conserved first and last residue. D genes are given only for firm matches. Clone size is stated in some rows and not others, as once, few, many or a class when expanded.

J gene	D gene	clone size	V gene	CDR3 protein	CDR3 DNA
TRBJ2-4	-	-	TRBV29-1	CSVEGHVRGIQYF	TGCAGCGTTGAAGGGCACGTTAGAGGCATTCAGTACTTC
TRBJ2-1	TRBD1	-	TRBV4-1	CASSQEGGSDEQFF	TGCGCCAGCAGCCAAGAAGGGGGCAGCGATGAGCAGTTCTTC
TRBJ1-2	-	-	TRBV18	CASSPARGVLYGYTF	TGTGCCAGCTCACCGGCCCGGGGGGTTCTATATGGCTACACCTTC
TRBJ2-7	TRBD2	-	TRBV4-2	CASSQATSGGLTYSYEQYF	TGTGCCAGCAGCCAAGCGACTAGCGGGGGCCTTACCTACTCCTACGAGCAGTACTTC
TRBJ2-7	-	-	TRBV5-6	CASSLTETTYEQYF	TGTGCCAGCAGCTTAACAGAGACGACCTACGAGCAGTACTTC
TRBJ2-7	TRBD2	few	TRBV11-2	CASSLGTSDVGEQYF	TGTGCCAGCAGCTTAGGGACTAGCGATGTCGGCGAGCAGTACTTC
TRBJ2-7	-	-	TRBV11-2	CASSLDPRSYEQYF	TGTGCCAGCAGCTTAGATCCCAGATCCTACGAGCAGTACTTC
TRBJ2-7	-	few	TRBV30	CAWTGRGGLSYEQYF	TGTGCCTGGACCGGGAGAGGGGGCCTTTCCTACGAGCAGTACTTC
TRBJ2-1	-	-	TRBV2	CASSKRAGAAPDNEQFF	TGTGCCAGCAGTAAACGTGCAGGGGCTGCCCCGGACAATGAGCAGTTCTTC
TRBJ2-1	-	-	TRBV29-1	CSADDGYNEQFF	TGCAGCGCCGATGACGGCTACAATGAGCAGTTCTTC
TRBJ2-1	-	-	TRBV29-1	CSVIGYSYNEQFF	TGCAGCGTTATCGGCTACTCCTACAATGAGCAGTTCTTC
TRBJ2-1	-	-	TRBV12-5	CASGFGRAEQFF	TGTGCTAGTGGCTTCGGCCGGGCTGAGCAGTTCTTC
TRBJ2-7	TRBD1	once	TRBV7-8	CASSSGTGGDYEQYF	TGTGCCAGCAGCTCAGGGACAGGGGGTGACTACGAGCAGTACTTC
TRBJ1-1	-	few	TRBV18	CASSPITTSWVWVGDTEAFF	TGTGCCAGCTCACCGATAACGACATCTTGGGTCTGGGTCGGGGACACTGAAGCTTTCTTT
TRBJ2-7	-	-	TRBV19	CASSMYLGHYEQYF	TGTGCCAGTAGTATGTATCTAGGGCACTACGAGCAGTACTTC
TRBJ2-7	TRBD1	-	TRBV7-2	CASSSDPGTGQEQYF	TGTGCCAGCAGCTCAGACCCCGGGACAGGTCAAGAGCAGTACTTC
TRBJ2-7	-	-	TRBV7-2	CASSPWGGSMQYF	TGTGCCAGCAGCCCCTGGGGAGGTTCGATGCAGTACTTC
TRBJ2-5	TRBD2	-	TRBV5-1	CASSLGPTSGGPREGTQYF	TGCGCCAGCAGCTTGGGGCCCACTAGCGGGGGCCCCAGGGAGGGGACCCAGTACTTC
TRBJ2-5	TRBD1	-	TRBV5-6	CASSLVGQETLRETQYF	TGTGCCAGCAGCTTGGTGGGACAGGAGACTTTGAGAGAGACCCAGTACTTC
TRBJ2-3	-	-	TRBV29-1	CSVEGHPDDTQYF	TGCAGCGTTGAAGGGCACCCTGACGATACGCAGTATTTT
TRBJ2-7	TRBD1	few	TRBV4-2	CASSQDPGTGKGEQYF	TGTGCCAGCAGCCAAGATCCGGGGACAGGGAAGGGCGAGCAGTACTTC
TRBJ2-2	TRBD2	-	TRBV4-3	CASSQVVIHLLAGSGELFF	TGCGCCAGCAGCCAAGTGGTGATACATTTACTAGCGGGATCCGGGGAGCTGTTTTTT
TRBJ1-1	-	once	TRBV4-3	CASRRTVANTEAFF	TGCGCCAGCAGACGGACAGTAGCGAACACTGAAGCTTTCTTT
TRBJ2-7	TRBD1	-	TRBV5-1	CASSEGTGTYEQYF	TGCGCCAGCAGCGAAGGGACAGGTACCTACGAGCAGTACTTC
TRBJ2-1	-	-	TRBV5-6	CASSVSTSSYNEQFF	TGTGCCAGCAGCGTCTCGACAAGCTCCTACAATGAGCAGTTCTTC
TRBJ1-2	TRBD1	once	TRBV29-1	CSAQGGQGPYGYTF	TGCAGCGCCCAGGGGGGACAGGGGCCATATGGCTACACCTTC
TRBJ2-3	-	-	TRBV6-6	CASSYSDVTDTQYF	TGTGCCAGCAGTTACTCAGACGTGACAGATACGCAGTATTTT
TRBJ1-5	-	-	TRBV6-1	CASSEFNQPQHF	TGTGCCAGCAGTGAATTTAATCAGCCCCAGCATTTT
TRBJ2-2	TRBD2	few	TRBV7-8	CASSLNRGGNYGELFF	TGTGCCAGCAGCTTAAACCGGGGGGGAAACTACGGGGAGCTGTTTTTT
TRBJ2-7	-	-	TRBV14	CASSQAVGGQYEQYF	TGTGCCAGCAGCCAAGCCGTGGGGGGCCAGTACGAGCAGTACTTC
TRBJ2-7	-	-	TRBV5-4	CASSLGSSPADEQYF	TGTGCCAGCAGCTTGGGGAGCTCCCCGGCGGACGAGCAGTACTTC
TRBJ2-7	TRBD1	-	TRBV19	CASSSGQLYEQYF	TGTGCCAGTAGTTCGGGACAGCTCTACGAGCAGTACTTC
TRBJ2-1	-	-	TRBV2	CASSAGTGTSYNEQFF	TGTGCCAGCAGTGCGGGGACTGGAACCTCCTACAATGAGCAGTTCTTC
TRBJ2-5	-	-	TRBV23-1	CASSQGGPETQYF	TGCGCCAGCAGTCAGGGGGGCCCAGAGACCCAGTACTTC
TRBJ1-2	-	-	TRBV29-1	CSVGEQAYGYTF	TGCAGCGTTGGGGAACAGGCCTATGGCTACACCTTC